Listed below are T cell receptor beta chains from one sample, sequenced in a study of T cell repertoires in cytomegalovirus infection. Each CDR3 protein is one row after TCRdb ran MiXCR on the reads. The table has about 260,000 distinct CDR3 sequences, roughly 15% seen once; the top ten hold 7% to 9.5%. Sequences were obtained from PBMCs. The receptors were gathered from a human donor in good health (CMV status not recorded). Some clones in this sample may be carry-over from other donors' samples. Both conserved end residues are part of each CDR3. The D gene is left open where the match is weak. Only part of the rows carry a size: once, few, many, or a class if the clone is expanded.

>.|TRBJ1-1|few|TRBV11-2
CASSFGISSTEAFF
TGTGCCAGCAGCTTTGGGATATCGAGCACTGAAGCTTTCTTT
>.|TRBJ2-7|many|TRBV12-3/TRBV12-4
CASSPSGLSSYEQYF
TGTGCCAGCAGCCCGAGCGGGTTAAGCTCCTACGAGCAGTACTTC
>.|TRBJ2-5|.|TRBV4-1
CASSLPTRGETQYF
TGCGCCAGCAGCCTACCGACCCGGGGGGAGACCCAGTACTTC
>TRBD2|TRBJ2-3|.|TRBV6-5
CASSYGGGVTDTQYF
TGTGCCAGCAGTTACGGCGGGGGGGTGACAGATACGCAGTATTTT
>TRBD1|TRBJ1-1|.|TRBV12-3/TRBV12-4
CASSPQGGYAEAFF
TGTGCCAGCAGTCCTCAGGGGGGCTATGCTGAAGCTTTCTTT
>.|TRBJ1-1|.|TRBV3-1
CASSQRSEAFF
TGTGCCAGCAGCCAGAGGAGTGAAGCTTTCTTT
>TRBD1|TRBJ2-7|many|TRBV7-2
CASSRRTGTYEQYF
TGTGCCAGCAGCCGACGGACAGGGACCTACGAGCAGTACTTC
>TRBD1|TRBJ2-5|.|TRBV6-2/TRBV6-3
CASSSGGEVETQYF
TGTGCCAGCAGTTCAGGGGGCGAGGTCGAGACCCAGTACTTC
>TRBD2|TRBJ2-7|many|TRBV7-6
CASSLGGAGGIHEQYF
TGTGCCAGCAGCTTAGGGGGCGCGGGAGGTATCCACGAGCAGTACTTC
>.|TRBJ2-3|.|TRBV4-1
CASSQARGPADTQYF
TGTGCCAGCAGCCAGGCCCGGGGGCCCGCAGATACGCAGTATTTT
>TRBD1|TRBJ1-2|.|TRBV20-1
CSAYPTIGGKDGYTF
TGCAGTGCTTATCCAACGATAGGGGGCAAGGATGGCTACACCTTC
>.|TRBJ2-5|few|TRBV2
CASSVRVGGETQYF
TGTGCCAGCAGTGTTCGCGTCGGTGGAGAGACCCAGTACTTC
>.|TRBJ2-7|once|TRBV2
CASRSWRRSSYEQYF
TGTGCCAGCAGGAGTTGGCGCCGGAGCTCCTACGAGCAGTACTTC
>.|TRBJ1-2|many|TRBV7-9
CASSDNYGYTF
TGTGCCAGCAGCGACAACTATGGCTACACCTTC
>.|TRBJ1-1|few|TRBV29-1
CSVMGAAWNTEAFF
TGCAGCGTTATGGGCGCCGCCTGGAACACTGAAGCTTTCTTT
>.|TRBJ1-1|few|TRBV13
CASSLGMGGAVTEAFF
TGTGCCAGCAGCTTGGGAATGGGGGGGGCGGTCACTGAAGCTTTCTTT
>TRBD2|TRBJ2-7|many|TRBV19
CASSLTSGRAYEQYF
TGTGCCAGTAGTCTAACTAGCGGGAGGGCCTACGAGCAGTACTTC
>.|TRBJ1-1|few|TRBV28
CASSSTPEAFF
TGTGCCAGCAGTTCCACTCCTGAAGCTTTCTTT
>TRBD2|TRBJ2-1|.|TRBV14
CASSQQRGTSGGSQFF
TGTGCCAGCAGCCAACAACGAGGGACTAGCGGGGGGAGCCAGTTCTTC
>.|TRBJ2-6|many|TRBV15
CATREGGSGANVLTF
TGTGCCACCCGAGAAGGGGGATCTGGGGCCAACGTCCTGACTTTC
>TRBD1|TRBJ2-7|many|TRBV10-3
CAIRDRETYEQYF
TGTGCCATACGGGACAGGGAAACCTACGAGCAGTACTTC
>.|TRBJ1-4|.|TRBV20-1
CSARGSGQWAGKLFF
TGCAGTGCTAGAGGATCCGGTCAGTGGGCGGGAAAACTGTTTTTT
>TRBD2|TRBJ2-1|few|TRBV20-1
CSASPLLAGVANEQFF
TGCAGTGCTAGCCCCCTACTAGCGGGAGTTGCTAATGAGCAGTTCTTC
>.|TRBJ2-2|few|TRBV28
CASSPSGELFF
TGTGCCAGCAGTCCATCCGGGGAGCTGTTTTTT
>.|TRBJ2-7|many|TRBV28
CASSFNRFSYEQYF
TGTGCCAGCAGTTTTAACCGGTTCTCCTACGAGCAGTACTTC
>TRBD2|TRBJ2-3|few|TRBV20-1
CSGWGGSASTDTQYF
TGCAGTGGCTGGGGGGGGAGTGCTAGCACAGATACGCAGTATTTT